This note documents a single T cell receptor (beta chain) sequence. Original processing notes: Amplified reference gene primers provided the basis for estimating nucleated cell counts. The assay was immunoSEQ multiplex PCR, and TCRdb's table has in-frame clones only and misses some. Clone size and the V and J calls come from that table; the DNA yielded D and trimming. The table shows 220,000 or so clones, with 70% to 85% occurring only once. Recruits, aged about 18 to 89 years, lived in 24 US areas. Each participant's cohort was designated according to participant-reported clinical history. Germline lookup yields CDR1 LNHDA and CDR2 SQIVND (reference sequence). CDR3 size: 16 residues. The germline V and J ends were trimmed by 4 bases and 0 bases, with 10 bases remaining between them. The data were obtained in a study of blood T cell repertoires in COVID-19. Study in general: The cDNA or gDNA used as material had been derived from T cells, B-cell-depleted T cells, or PBMCs.

The chain couples TRBV19 to TRBJ2-6; unclear D gene. The origin of this receptor is a woman aged 60-75 years who had recovered from COVID-19. Sequenced: PBMCs or T cells enriched from blood (not recorded which). The CDR3 spells CASSTSIVSGANVLTF. Here the CDR3 DNA reads TGTGCCAGTAGTACTTCGATAGTCTCTGGGGCCAACGTCCTGACTTTC. The complete variable domain, with remaining parts taken from reference TRBV19 and TRBJ2-6, reads DGGITQSPKYLFRKEGQNVTLSCEQNLNHDAMYWYRQDPGQGLRLIYYSQIVNDFQKGDIAEGYSVSREKKESFPLTVTSAQKNPTAFYLCASSTSIVSGANVLTFGAGSRLTVL.